This T cell receptor (beta chain) emerged from a study of CD4+ T cells in melanoma. Only in-frame clones appear in the TCRdb table, and some are missing; sequencing was by immunoSEQ multiplex PCR. Among roughly 150,000 clones, about nine tenths were seen once, and the ten largest hold less than 2%. This clone appeared a single time. The antigen is undetermined. V gave up 0 bases and J gave up 4 bases; unmatched junction bases: 3. The CDR3 spans 16 residues. CDR1 and CDR2 (germline): SGHDT, YYEEEE. The study's findings and limits: CD8+ T cell, macrophage and B cell function reportedly correlated with neoantigen-specific CD4+ T cells. Diverse differentiation states were reported for melanoma neoantigen-specific CD4+ T cells.

The chain uses TRBV5-6 and TRBJ2-2, with TRBD1 matching 10 bases. The clonotype originates from a human donor with melanoma. The CDR3 spells CASSLGGQGRTGELFF. The CDR3 DNA reads as TGTGCCAGCAGCTTGGGGGGACAGGGGCGCACCGGGGAGCTGTTTTTT.